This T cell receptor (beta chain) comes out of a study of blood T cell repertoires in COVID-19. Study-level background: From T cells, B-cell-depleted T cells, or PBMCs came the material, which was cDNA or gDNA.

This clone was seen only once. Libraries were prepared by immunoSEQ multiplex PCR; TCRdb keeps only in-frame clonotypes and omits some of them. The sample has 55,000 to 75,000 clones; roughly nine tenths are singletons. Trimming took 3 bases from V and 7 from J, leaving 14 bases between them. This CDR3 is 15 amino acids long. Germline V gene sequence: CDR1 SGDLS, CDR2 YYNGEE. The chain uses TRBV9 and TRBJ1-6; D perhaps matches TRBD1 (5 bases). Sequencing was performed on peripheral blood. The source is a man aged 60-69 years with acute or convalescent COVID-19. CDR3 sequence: CASSATGRENSPLHF. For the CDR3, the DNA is TGTGCCAGCAGCGCAACAGGACGGGAGAATTCACCCCTCCACTTT.